The sequence of this TCR beta chain was determined in a study of T cell repertoires in cytomegalovirus infection (dated by TCRdb to the late 2010s). A note on the overall study: Donor HLA type was relevant to the analysis, because carriage of CMV infection together with the matching HLA type was indicated by public TCR beta signatures. Here is what the overall study found, with its caveats: In both this cohort and an independent cohort of 352 donors, the cumulative frequency of public TCR beta family members distinguished carriers of CMV infection plus the relevant HLA type. The ex vivo response was dominated by HLA-C-restricted CMV-specific TCR beta clonotypes, and the single most frequent clonotype in two of eight donors was supplied by these HLA-C-restricted clonotypes.

About this clonotype itself: It lacks a known antigen. Per-base qualities were not stored, and no clone one base away is much larger.

V is pruned by 5 bases and J by 0 bases, leaving 7 bases of the junction without a gene match. Reading the germline V gene (reference sequence) gives CDR1 SEHNR and CDR2 FQNEAQ. The CDR3, from cysteine to phenylalanine, totals 15 residues. The retained sequence is limited to the CDR3, 45 bases, with the frame set at the first base. Sequencing took place on an Illumina HiSeq 1500. Starting from the raw public reads, TCRdb applied fastp trimming at Q25, assembled clones with MiXCR and retained in-frame beta chains. Every entry covers one CDR3 protein and lists the most common genes and DNA from its rows. The sample table contains a few hundred thousand distinct CDR3 sequences; only one count was recorded for 17% of them. Clones ranked in the top ten supply less than 50% of the sample.

Sequenced sample: CD8+ T cells from PBMCs. The receptor was isolated from a human donor in good health (CMV status not recorded). Some clones in this sample may be carry-over from other donors' samples. This chain joins TRBV7-9 to TRBJ2-7; 7 of the junction bases match TRBD1. CDR3 region: CASSTMDRHSYEQYF. DNA sequence: TGTGCCAGCAGCACCATGGACAGGCACTCCTACGAGCAGTACTTC.